This T cell receptor beta chain was found in a study of T cell repertoires in cytomegalovirus infection. Study-wide results and caveats: HLA-C-restricted CMV clonotypes gave the most frequent clonotype in two of eight donors.

From the reads, TCRdb called clonotypes with MiXCR, one entry per CDR3 protein. The data hold approximately 990,000 distinct CDR3 sequences, with around 30% observed a single time. The CDR3 spans 14 residues. From germline, CDR1 is MNHEY and CDR2 SMNVEV (reference sequence). V was shortened by 4 bases and J by 4 bases, with 8 bases between the two germline ends. Remarks on this clonotype: Antigen specificity is unknown.

This chain connects TRBV27 to TRBJ1-6; the D is unclear. The sequence was obtained from a human donor in good health (CMV status not recorded). Some clones in this sample may be carry-over from other donors' samples. The specimen comprised cultured CD8+ T cells from PBMCs, sampled from culture after CMV antigen stimulation. The CDR3 reads CASSYGMYNSPLHF. DNA for the CDR3: TGTGCCAGCAGTTACGGCATGTATAATTCACCCCTCCACTTT.